This TCR beta chain is from a study of T-cell reconstitution after alpha-beta-depleted transplantation in children. This clonotype has a count of ten or more. The CDR3 totals 16 residues. The junction had 11 bases not matched to a gene; V was cut back by 6 bases and J by 6 bases. A library of TCRbeta sequences, prepared with unique molecular identifiers, was generated. MiXCR was run by TCRdb on the PCR reads, yielding one entry per CDR3 protein. The sample yields around 360,000 distinct CDR3 sequences, under 13% seen once. The sequence was obtained from a human donor who donated a stem cell graft to a child with acute lymphoblastic leukemia. The sample in question was PBMCs from the stem cell graft donor, obtained from the stem cell graft. The chain links TRBV12-3 or TRBV12-4 to TRBJ2-2, with 9 bases aligning to TRBD1. CDR3 sequence: CASSPPDRGIAGELFF. CDR3 bases: TGTGCCAGCAGCCCACCGGACAGGGGAATCGCCGGGGAGCTGTTTTTT.